The entry below describes one T cell receptor beta chain. Its antigen remains unknown. The data originate from a study of beta chain features in type 1 diabetes. CD4+ naive, central memory, regulatory and stem cell-like memory cells were sorted via CD45RO/CCR7/CD25/CD127/CD95/CD27. All sorted populations exceeded 95% purity. The authors reverse transcribed all of the isolated RNA, so sequencing captured expressed TCRB transcripts. Produced via immunoSEQ multiplex PCR; TCRdb's table is partial and in-frame only. The table has around 360,000 clones, roughly 13% seen once. The ends were cut back, 8 bases at V and 6 bases at J, with 11 bases in the middle. This CDR3 is built from 13 residues. In germline, CDR1 is SNHLY, CDR2 FYNNEI. Study-level points and caveats: Moderate yet significant TCRB CDR3 shortening was seen in Type 1 diabetes patients in all four CD4+ subsets.

The sequence was collected from a woman aged 18-29 years with type 1 diabetes. The rearrangement links TRBV2 to TRBJ1-6; no definite D call. Sequenced material: naive CD4+ T cells from blood. DNA for the CDR3: TGTGCCAGCCATCCAGGCGTTAATTCACCCCTCCACTTT. This sequence encodes CASHPGVNSPLHF.